This T cell receptor beta chain was documented in a study of T-cell reconstitution after alpha-beta-depleted transplantation in children. Findings and limits, study-wide: When one year had passed after transplant, most T-cell counts and diversity came from newly produced T cells. Diversity of TCRbeta at day 60 was high in some patients, arising from surviving recipient T cells and thymic progenitors. Approximately two months post-transplant, alpha-beta T cells reportedly originated from several hundred expanded graft clones.

It was with unique molecular identifiers that the TCRbeta library was prepared. TCRdb fed the PCR reads into MiXCR, producing one record per CDR3 protein. The repertoire holds a few hundred thousand distinct CDR3 sequences, more than 20% seen once, with about a third in the top ten. The CDR3 has 13 residues. V was pared by 6 bases and J by 8 bases, with 16 bases between. Germline loops: CDR1 MDHEN, CDR2 SYDVKM. This clonotype showed up just once. Antigen: not known. The clonotype comes from a boy under three years old with Wiskott-Aldrich syndrome, due to receive a stem cell transplant. The gene calls are TRBV28 and TRBJ2-5; D is undetermined. Specimen: PBMCs, collected before TCRalphabeta/CD19-depleted stem cell transplant. The DNA for the CDR3 is TGTGCCAGCAGCCGTAGTGAGGTCGGAACCCAGTACTTC. This gives the protein CASSRSEVGTQYF.